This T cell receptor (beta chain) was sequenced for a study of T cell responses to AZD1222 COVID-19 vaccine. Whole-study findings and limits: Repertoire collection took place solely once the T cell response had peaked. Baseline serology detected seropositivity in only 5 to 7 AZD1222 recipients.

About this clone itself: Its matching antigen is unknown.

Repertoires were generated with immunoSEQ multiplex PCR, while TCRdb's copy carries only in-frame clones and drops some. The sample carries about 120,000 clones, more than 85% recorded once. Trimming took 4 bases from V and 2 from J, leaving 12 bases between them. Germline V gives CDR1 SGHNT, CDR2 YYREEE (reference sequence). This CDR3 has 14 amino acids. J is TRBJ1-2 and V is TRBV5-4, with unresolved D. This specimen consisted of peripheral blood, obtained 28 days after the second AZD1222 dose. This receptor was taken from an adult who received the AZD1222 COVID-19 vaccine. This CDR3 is CASSPLAANYGYTF. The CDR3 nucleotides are TGTGCCAGCAGCCCGCTGGCGGCCAACTATGGCTACACCTTC.